A selection of T cell receptor beta chains follows, all from one sample in a study of CD8 T cells in Susac syndrome. TCRdb processed the immunoSEQ multiplex PCR reads anew with MiXCR; each CDR3 protein has one entry. The data show around 170,000 distinct CDR3 sequences, under 97% seen once. Sequencing input: CD4+ T cells from PBMCs. These receptors were taken from a human donor with Susac syndrome. Each CDR3 is given with its conserved first and last residue. The order of the fields is V gene, J gene, D gene, clone size, CDR3 protein, CDR3 DNA. The D gene is left open where the match is weak. Clone size is shown for a subset of rows, as once, few, many or a class of expanded clone.

>TRBV24-1|TRBJ2-2|.|once
CATGTLGDAGELFF
TGTGCCACCGGTACCCTAGGAGACGCCGGGGAGCTGTTTTTT
>TRBV19|TRBJ2-4|TRBD1|few
CASSPSGTGKNIQYF
TGTGCCAGTAGTCCATCCGGGACAGGGAAAAACATTCAGTACTTC
>TRBV6-1|TRBJ1-1|.|.
CASSASGDTEAFF
TGTGCCAGCAGTGCTTCCGGGGACACTGAAGCTTTCTTT
>TRBV23-1|TRBJ1-2|.|.
CASSQPTRQGCGYTF
TGCGCCAGCAGTCAACCTACACGTCAGGGCTGTGGCTACACCTTC
>TRBV29-1|TRBJ2-3|.|once
CSARSGAPSGTQYF
TGCAGCGCCCGTTCGGGGGCCCCGTCGGGTACGCAGTATTTT
>TRBV6-1|TRBJ2-3|TRBD2|.
CASSVLAGSTDTQYF
TGTGCCAGCAGTGTACTAGCGGGGAGCACAGATACGCAGTATTTT
>TRBV27|TRBJ1-1|.|.
CATLTLGYTEAFF
TGTGCCACCCTCACTTTGGGATACACTGAAGCTTTCTTT
>TRBV3-1|TRBJ2-1|.|.
CASSQDHAWGGEQFF
TGTGCCAGCAGCCAAGACCACGCTTGGGGTGGGGAGCAGTTCTTC
>TRBV20-1|TRBJ1-2|.|.
CSARDRSISPHYGYTF
TGCAGTGCTAGAGATAGAAGTATTTCGCCCCACTATGGCTACACCTTC
>TRBV30|TRBJ2-7|.|.
CAWSVPARGLYEQYF
TGTGCCTGGAGTGTACCGGCGCGGGGGCTTTACGAGCAGTACTTC
>TRBV3-1|TRBJ1-5|.|.
CASSHGEGNQPQHF
TGTGCCAGCAGCCACGGGGAGGGCAATCAGCCCCAGCATTTT
>TRBV20-1|TRBJ1-1|TRBD1|.
CSAPGQPGTEAFF
TGCAGTGCCCCGGGACAGCCGGGCACTGAAGCTTTCTTT
>TRBV20-1|TRBJ2-5|TRBD2|.
CSASTSGGRQETQYF
TGCAGTGCTAGTACTAGCGGGGGGAGACAAGAGACCCAGTACTTC
>TRBV6-2/TRBV6-3|TRBJ1-5|TRBD1|.
CASSYGAGGHQPQHF
TGTGCCAGCAGTTACGGGGCAGGGGGACATCAGCCCCAGCATTTT
>TRBV3-1|TRBJ2-2|TRBD2|.
CASSPPTSAGSGELFF
TGTGCCAGCAGCCCACCGACTAGCGCGGGCTCCGGGGAGCTGTTTTTT